This T cell receptor beta chain is from a study of blood T cell repertoires in COVID-19 (dated by TCRdb to between 2020 and 2021). Regarding the research as a whole: The collaborator samples originated in the United States, Italy and Spain and spanned the acute and convalescent phases of COVID-19. Nearly every sample came with metadata listing a de-identified subject ID, COVID-19 status, age in years and sex. Deeply sampled blood TCRbeta repertoires from subjects exposed to, actively infected with, or recovered from COVID-19 were included in the dataset. A freely available public database, intended as a resource for researchers studying the immune response to SARS-CoV-2, is where the repertoires were released. The prospective study material was composed of cDNA or gDNA derived from T cells, B-cell-depleted T cells, or PBMCs. The samples were drawn from two sources: the first 160 participants of the ongoing ImmuneRACE study, and about 1,300 subjects contributed by 6 global collaborators. Where HLA class I and class II types were available, the types were taken from metadata supplied by the sample provider, not from assay-based typing. What the work shows at the level of the full study, not this receptor alone: Clinical and demographic metadata were provided uncurated, with the amount varying by source and participant.

TCRbeta CDR3 regions were amplified from genomic DNA by means of the immunoSEQ Assay, a bias-controlled multiplex PCR. The original pipeline was this. Within the assay, amplification of reference gene primers was used to estimate how many nucleated cells each sample contained. To quantify the absolute abundance of each unique TCRbeta CDR3 rearrangement, sequence reads were collapsed and filtered. For each sample, productive Simpson clonality was calculated as the square root of Simpson's diversity index over productive rearrangements. The table comes from immuneACCESS by way of TCRdb, which keeps in-frame sequences with V and J called. Part of the clones is missing from these tables; in studies checked, under half for an unresolved V gene and the rest for unknown reasons. The DNA gave D and trimming, while V, J and clone size come from that table. Here the sample has over 150,000 clones; roughly 84% occur a single time. Roughly 19% of the sample goes to the ten largest clones.

One collaborating source in Seattle enrolled patients while the patients were actively infected and followed the patients over time throughout the course of disease. Whole blood was collected in K2EDTA tubes by collaborating institutions according to the institutions' own protocols. For TCRbeta analysis, collaborators shipped samples in one of three forms: frozen whole blood, isolated PBMCs, or DNA extracted from either of those sample types. There are 16 amino acids in the CDR3, from cysteine to phenylalanine inclusive. Only CDR3 DNA remains: 48 bases, in frame from the first base. Sequences SGHVS (CDR1) and FNYEAQ (CDR2) are obtained from the germline V gene. Trimming leaves V shorter by 1 base and J shorter by 7 bases, with the junction holding 6 bases beyond the gene matches. Regarding this clone: Its antigen remains undetermined. There are no base qualities to consult, and no much larger clone falls within one base.

This clonotype was sampled from a man in his fifties or sixties with COVID-19, enrolled during active disease. What was sequenced was peripheral blood. The chain uses TRBV7-6 and TRBJ2-1; the central 11 bases match TRBD2. The base sequence is TGTGCCAGCAGCTTAGACGTAGCGGGGGGGAAGAATGAGCAGTTCTTC. The resulting protein is CASSLDVAGGKNEQFF.